Sequencing of this T cell receptor (beta chain) was carried out in a study of identifying expanded T cells in peripheral blood. Findings and caveats of the study: Clone count variance between roughly 2-week samples rose with total template count. Over approximately two and four weeks, about 17 and 20 clones changed, versus around 1.3 between replicates.

No infections or other immune events were documented during collection. Clones were read by immunoSEQ multiplex PCR, and TCRdb kept only the in-frame ones, dropping some. The sample comprises tens of thousands of clones, approximately 89% of which are singletons, and approximately 3% rests with the top ten. The CDR3 is 13 amino acids. Trimming stripped 0 bases from V and 7 bases from J, with 10 bases between. CDR1 and CDR2 (germline): MGHDK, SYGVNS. About this clone: What it binds is unknown.

V is TRBV25-1 and J is TRBJ2-7; D is uncertain. The sequencing sample was made of blood. The receptor comes from a person aged 18 to 75 in good health. The CDR3 DNA sequence: TGTGCCAGCAGTGAATATAAGGGCGGTGAGCAGTACTTC. Encoded protein: CASSEYKGGEQYF.